This T cell receptor beta chain was documented in a study of blood T cell repertoires in COVID-19. Looking at the study overall: T cells, B-cell-depleted T cells, or PBMCs supplied cDNA or gDNA.

CDR1 is LNHDA, CDR2 SQIVND, per germline (reference sequence). After removal of 6 bases from V and 3 bases from J, the junction contained 5 bases not matched to a gene. The CDR3 loop spans 15 amino acids. In the authors' workflow: Amplification of reference gene primers was used by the study to estimate nucleated cell counts. TCRdb's table, derived via immunoSEQ multiplex PCR, lists solely in-frame clones and lacks some. The V and J calls and clone size are taken from that table; D and trimming were inferred from the DNA. The sample lists about 250,000 clones, approximately 84% occurring once. Residents of 20 to 25 US areas, aged roughly 18 to 89 years, made up the participants. Donors in Cohort 3 who had recovered were those with two negative PCRs, healthcare professional clearance, or resolution of their symptoms. This clone has more than one count but fewer than ten. The sample has other DNA sequences that encode this CDR3 too.

The chain employs TRBV19 and TRBJ2-6, with TRBD1 matching over 7 bases. The TCR sequence derives from a man between 50 and 59 years old who had recovered from COVID-19. Sequences were obtained from PBMCs or T cells enriched from blood (not recorded which). The CDR3 region has the DNA TGTGCCAGTAGATCAGACAGGGTTGGGGCCAACGTCCTGACTTTC. Its protein is CASRSDRVGANVLTF.